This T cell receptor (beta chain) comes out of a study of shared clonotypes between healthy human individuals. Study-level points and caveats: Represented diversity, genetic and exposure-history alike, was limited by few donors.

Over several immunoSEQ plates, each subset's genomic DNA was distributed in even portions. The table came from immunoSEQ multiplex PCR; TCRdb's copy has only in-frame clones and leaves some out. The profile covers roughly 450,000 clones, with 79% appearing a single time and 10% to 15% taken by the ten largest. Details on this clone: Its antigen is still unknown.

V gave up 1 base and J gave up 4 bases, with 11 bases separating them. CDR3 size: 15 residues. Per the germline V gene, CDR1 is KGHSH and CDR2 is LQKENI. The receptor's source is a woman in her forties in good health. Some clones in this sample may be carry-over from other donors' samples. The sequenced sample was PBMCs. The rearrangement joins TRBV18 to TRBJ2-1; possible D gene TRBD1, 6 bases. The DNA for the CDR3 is TGTGCCAGCTCACCACTTTGGGGGACATACAATGAGCAGTTCTTC. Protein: CASSPLWGTYNEQFF.